Shown below are 13 T cell receptor beta chains from a single sample sequenced in a study of T-cell memory formation after mild COVID-19. TCRdb re-called the 5' RACE reads with MiXCR, one entry per CDR3 protein. The sample comprises some 68,000 distinct CDR3 sequences, approximately 15% of which are singletons, and 30% to 35% rests with the top ten. Material for sequencing was PBMCs or a T cell subset sorted from them (not recorded which). Source of these receptors: an adult woman who had mild COVID-19 (a few samples of this study predate the infection). Cell type and time point are not known.

This sequence joins TRBV7-9 and TRBJ1-1, with D perhaps matching TRBD1 (6 bases). The ends were cut back, 7 bases at V and 0 bases at J, with 9 bases in the middle. This CDR3 is built from 13 residues. Per the germline V gene, CDR1 is SEHNR and CDR2 is FQNEAQ (reference sequence). As DNA, the CDR3 is TGTGCCAGCATTGGACAGTTGAACACTGAAGCTTTCTTT. Translation gives CASIGQLNTEAFF. Variable domain in full (rest from reference TRBV7-9 and TRBJ1-1): DTGVSQNPRHKITKRGQNVTFRCDPISEHNRLYWYRQTLGQGPEFLTYFQNEAQLEKSRLLSDRFSAERPKGSFSTLEIQRTEQGDSAMYLCASIGQLNTEAFFGQGTRLTVV.

The V call is TRBV20-1, the J call TRBJ2-7; D is perhaps TRBD1 (8 bases). The CDR3 loop spans 12 amino acids. Germline V CDR1 and CDR2: DFQATT, SNEGSKA (reference sequence). Trimming shortened V by 8 bases and J by 5 bases, and 16 bases separated the two germline ends. The CDR3 reads CSSETGGDEQYF. The CDR3 DNA follows: TGCAGTTCCGAAACAGGGGGGGACGAGCAGTACTTC.

The CDR3 loop reads CASSQEGGGQSNYGYTF. The CDR3 coding sequence is TGCGCCAGCAGCCAAGAAGGGGGGGGACAGTCTAACTATGGCTACACCTTC. This chain uses TRBV4-1 with TRBJ1-2; 7 bases line up with TRBD1. V was pared by 0 bases and J by 0 bases, with 7 bases of the junction left unmatched. This CDR3 has 17 amino acids. CDR1 MGHRA and CDR2 YSYEKL come from the germline V gene.

This clonotype was seen ten or more times. This chain joins TRBV11-2 and TRBJ2-1; 12 nucleotides match TRBD2. J gave up 4 bases and V 8 bases, and 9 bases lay outside the gene matches. Germline V gene sequence: CDR1 SGHAT, CDR2 FQNNGV. The CDR3 consists of 16 residues. The CDR3 nucleotides read TGTGCCAGCCAACGGACTAGCGGGGACCTTTACAATGAGCAGTTCTTC. It encodes CASQRTSGDLYNEQFF.

The chain combines TRBV19 with TRBJ1-6, with unresolved D. CDR1 is LNHDA and CDR2 is SQIVND in the germline V gene (reference sequence). This CDR3 spans 15 amino acids. The V end was cut by 6 bases, the J end by 1 base, with 10 bases between. The chain's CDR3 is CASRRAASYNSPLHF. CDR3 bases: TGTGCCAGTAGGAGGGCGGCTTCCTATAATTCACCCCTCCACTTT.

The chain uses TRBV7-3 and TRBJ2-1; 9 bases fit TRBD2. CDR3 size: 14 residues. Trimming removed 2 bases from V and 7 bases from J; junction bases left unmatched: 3. Germline V gene sequence: CDR1 SGHTA, CDR2 FQGTGA. The CDR3 loop reads CASSLAGGPNEQFF. CDR3 in DNA: TGTGCCAGCAGCTTAGCGGGAGGGCCTAATGAGCAGTTCTTC.

In its sample, this clonotype was seen a few times. The chain carries TRBV29-1 and TRBJ2-1; the match to TRBD2 covers 8 bases. Trimming removed 6 bases from V and 7 bases from J; junction bases left unmatched: 14. The CDR3 contains 15 residues. Germline V lookup: CDR1 SQVTM, CDR2 ANQGSEA. In nucleotides, the CDR3 is TGCAGCGTGGGGAAGGGAGACGGGAGGGCGAATGAGCAGTTCTTC. Residues: CSVGKGDGRANEQFF.

This clonotype was observed a few times. The genes are TRBV4-3 and TRBJ2-7; tentatively, D is TRBD2 (6 bases). The CDR3 contains 14 residues. Germline V gene data show CDR1 as LGHNA and CDR2 as YSLEER. V was pared by 1 base and J by 3 bases, with 10 bases between. CDR3 sequence: CASSQGDSDYEQYF. The CDR3 DNA is TGCGCCAGCAGCCAAGGGGACTCAGACTACGAGCAGTACTTC.

This clonotype has ten or more counts. This chain uses TRBV20-1 with TRBJ2-1; 10 bases are a match to TRBD2. The V and J ends lost 5 bases and 4 bases, in that order; junction bases with no gene match: 5. The CDR3 is 14 residues long. Germline CDR1 reads DFQATT; CDR2 reads SNEGSKA (reference sequence). CDR3 sequence: CSAPGLAAYNEQFF. The DNA of the CDR3 is TGCAGTGCTCCTGGACTAGCGGCTTACAATGAGCAGTTCTTC.

This clonotype has just a few counts. This chain uses TRBV7-9 with TRBJ2-7; possible D gene TRBD2, 5 bases. This CDR3 comprises 15 residues. V lost 5 bases to trimming and J lost 4 bases, with 18 bases between them. The V gene's germline CDR1 is SEHNR and CDR2 FQNEAQ (reference sequence). The CDR3 protein is CASSPTPLGVYEQYF. The CDR3 DNA reads TGTGCCAGCAGCCCCACCCCATTGGGAGTTTACGAGCAGTACTTC. Complete variable domain (other parts from reference TRBV7-9 and TRBJ2-7): DTGVSQNPRHKITKRGQNVTFRCDPISEHNRLYWYRQTLGQGPEFLTYFQNEAQLEKSRLLSDRFSAERPKGSFSTLEIQRTEQGDSAMYLCASSPTPLGVYEQYFGPGTRLTVT.

The chain uses TRBV12-3 or TRBV12-4 and TRBJ2-1; 11 bases are a match to TRBD2. The CDR3 length is 15 residues. The V segment lost 4 bases and the J segment 8 bases; nucleotides outside the gene matches: 7. The CDR3: CASSSLAGGLYEQFF. The CDR3 coding sequence is TGTGCCAGCAGTTCTTTAGCGGGGGGGCTTTATGAGCAGTTCTTC.

The chain couples TRBV27 to TRBJ2-7, with TRBD2 matching over 11 bases. There are 15 residues in the CDR3. Germline loops: CDR1 MNHEY, CDR2 SMNVEV (reference sequence). V dropped 5 bases and J dropped 4; count of bases not matched to a gene: 7. The CDR3 nucleotides are TGTGCCAGCAGTCTTACCGGGACTAGCGGATACGAGCAGTACTTC. Translated: CASSLTGTSGYEQYF.

This clonotype was detected only a few times. The chain is built from TRBV20-1 and TRBJ2-7, with 8 positions matching TRBD1. CDR3 length: 21 amino acids. Looked up from germline, CDR1 is DFQATT and CDR2 is SNEGSKA (reference sequence). Trimming took 5 bases from V and 2 from J; bases not matched to a gene: 29. CDR3 protein: CSAGGGQGALPPFTETYEQYF. CDR3 DNA: TGCAGTGCTGGTGGGGGCCAGGGGGCCCTTCCCCCCTTTACGGAGACCTACGAGCAGTACTTC.